The 21 T cell receptor beta chains below were found in one sample sequenced in a study of CD8+ T cells in alopecia areata. Treatment specified: oral pan-JAK inhibitor, 5-10 mg twice daily. As the sequencing template, cDNA was produced by extracting RNA and reverse transcribing it. Generated by immunoSEQ multiplex PCR, the TCRdb table keeps only in-frame clones and is missing some. The sample has about 180,000 clones, 50% to 75% seen once; the top ten hold 15% to 20%. This specimen consisted of CD4+ T cells sorted from blood, obtained between weeks 55 and 65, from a patient treated with tofacitinib. The source of these receptors is a human donor with alopecia areata.

In its sample, this clone was seen once. The sample contains more than one DNA sequence encoding this CDR3. This chain joins TRBV30 and TRBJ1-5; no clear D. Looked up from germline, CDR1 is GTSNPN and CDR2 is SVGIG (reference sequence). Trimming took off 0 bases at V and 1 base at J, with 4 bases between the two ends. The CDR3 has 13 residues. This CDR3 reads CAWSVESNQPQHF. CDR3 sequence (DNA): TGTGCCTGGAGTGTGGAGAGCAATCAGCCCCAGCATTTT.

The chain uses TRBV19 and TRBJ1-4; TRBD1 might be the D (5 bases). The CDR3 runs to 13 residues. V was shortened by 9 bases and J by 11 bases, with 19 bases between the two germline ends. Germline assignment: CDR1 LNHDA and CDR2 SQIVND (reference sequence). The CDR3 DNA reads TGTGCCAGCAGTCGGGGCCCTAATGTGAAACTGTTTTTT. It is translated as CASSRGPNVKLFF.

The CDR3 DNA follows: TGCAGCGTTGAACCAGGGAATGGGGCCCAAGAGACCCAGTACTTC. Translating it yields CSVEPGNGAQETQYF. V usage is TRBV29-1 and J usage is TRBJ2-5; D is possibly TRBD1 (5 bases). In germline, CDR1 is SQVTM, CDR2 ANQGSEA. The CDR3 is 15 residues long. The V end lost 2 bases, the J end lost 1 base, and 14 bases lay between the germline ends.

CDR3 residues: CASVWDVKNIQYF. In nucleotides, the CDR3 is TGTGCCTCTGTATGGGACGTAAAAAACATTCAGTACTTC. The chain links TRBV30 to TRBJ2-4, with D possibly called TRBD1 or TRBD2 (5 bases each). The CDR3 is 13 amino acids. Germline lookup yields CDR1 GTSNPN and CDR2 SVGIG (reference sequence). Trimming shortened V by 7 bases and J by 4 bases, and 14 bases separated the two germline ends.

This clone has more than one count but fewer than ten. The gene calls are TRBV10-3 and TRBJ2-1; D gene ambiguous. The CDR3 spans 12 residues. Trimming left V 6 bases short and J 2 bases short, with 5 bases between. The germline CDR1 and CDR2 sequences are ENHRY and SYGVKD. CDR3 sequence (DNA): TGTGCCATCAGGGACGCCTACAATGAGCAGTTCTTC. Translation: CAIRDAYNEQFF.

J is TRBJ1-6 and V is TRBV9; 9 positions match TRBD1. The CDR3 runs 16 residues. In germline, CDR1 is SGDLS, CDR2 YYNGEE. V lost 4 bases to trimming and J lost 10 bases; unmatched junction nucleotides: 12. The CDR3 region is CASSPQPGDRVSPLHF. CDR3 nucleotides: TGTGCCAGCAGCCCACAACCGGGGGACAGGGTCTCACCCCTCCACTTT.

The chain uses TRBV29-1 and TRBJ1-6; 7 bases align to TRBD1. The ends lost 6 bases at V and 7 bases at J; junction bases unmatched: 6. Germline V gives CDR1 SQVTM, CDR2 ANQGSEA. This CDR3 has 13 residues. This CDR3 reads CSVRTGTNSPLHF. The CDR3 DNA sequence: TGCAGCGTGCGGACAGGCACCAATTCACCCCTCCACTTT.

This clone was detected only a few times. The chain recombines TRBV4-1 with TRBJ1-2; 8 positions match TRBD1. The CDR3 length is 14 residues. Trimming removed 3 bases from V and 3 bases from J; junction bases left unmatched: 3. The germline gives CDR1 MGHRA, CDR2 YSYEKL. The CDR3 nucleotides read TGCGCCAGCAGCCACAGGGGGCGCGACTATGGCTACACCTTC. As protein: CASSHRGRDYGYTF.

The chain carries TRBV6-6 and TRBJ2-7, with unresolved D. V was pared by 4 bases and J by 4 bases, with 14 bases between. Per germline, CDR1 MNHNY and CDR2 SVGAGI (reference sequence). The CDR3 totals 14 residues. In DNA, the CDR3 is TGTGCCAGCAGTTTCCGGACGGATGGGTACGAGCAGTACTTC. It translates to CASSFRTDGYEQYF.

This clone was seen ten or more times. This chain joins TRBV11-2 and TRBJ2-1, with TRBD2 matching over 10 bases. This CDR3 is 16 amino acids long. Germline loops: CDR1 SGHAT, CDR2 FQNNGV. V trimming: 4 bases; J trimming: 0 bases; junction bases outside the gene matches: 3. CDR3 protein: CASSSTSGASYNEQFF. Here the CDR3 DNA reads TGTGCCAGCAGCTCTACTAGCGGGGCCTCCTACAATGAGCAGTTCTTC.

The gene calls are TRBV6-5 and TRBJ2-5, with 9 bases identical to TRBD1. This CDR3 has 14 amino acids. The ends lost 6 bases at V and 5 bases at J; junction bases unmatched: 7. Per germline, CDR1 MNHEY and CDR2 SVGAGI. The DNA of the CDR3 is TGTGCCAGCAGCCTCGGACAGGGGTCCGAGACCCAGTACTTC. Translation: CASSLGQGSETQYF.

The chain couples TRBV7-9 to TRBJ1-1; D unresolved. The CDR3 runs to 13 residues. V was pared by 6 bases and J by 6 bases, with 14 bases between. In germline, CDR1 is SEHNR, CDR2 FQNEAQ (reference sequence). As DNA, the CDR3 is TGTGCCAGCAGGGCAGCAGGCCGCCCTGAAGCTTTCTTT. This sequence encodes CASRAAGRPEAFF.

About this clone: Different DNA sequences within this sample yield the same CDR3. The CDR3 DNA is TGTGCCAGCAGCCTGAGTGAAAAACTGTTTTTT. Its protein product is CASSLSEKLFF. The rearrangement joins TRBV7-9 to TRBJ1-4; no clear D. Germline loops: CDR1 SEHNR, CDR2 FQNEAQ (reference sequence). The CDR3 runs 11 residues. Trimming left V 5 bases short and J 7 bases short, with 5 bases between.

The V call is TRBV30, the J call TRBJ2-5, with a possible D match to TRBD2 (7 bases). There are 15 residues in the CDR3. CDR1 is GTSNPN, CDR2 SVGIG, per germline (reference sequence). V shed 0 bases and J shed 5 bases, with 16 bases lying between them. The CDR3: CAWSVLAGAGETQYF. As DNA, the CDR3 is TGTGCCTGGAGTGTACTGGCGGGGGCCGGGGAGACCCAGTACTTC. The full variable domain, in which reference TRBV30 and TRBJ2-5 provide the parts outside the CDR3, is SQTIHQWPATLVQPVGSPLSLECTVEGTSNPNLYWYRQAAGRGLQLLFYSVGIGQISSEVPQNLSASRPQDRQFILSSKKLLLSDSGFYLCAWSVLAGAGETQYFGPGTRLLVL.

The genes are TRBV25-1 and TRBJ1-3; D unclear. In germline, CDR1 is MGHDK, CDR2 SYGVNS. Trimming stripped 1 base from V and 7 bases from J, with 14 bases between. The CDR3 loop spans 15 amino acids. Written as DNA, the CDR3 is TGTGCCAGCAGTGAATTTAAGTCTCCCGGGAACACCATATATTTT. Protein product: CASSEFKSPGNTIYF.

This clone was seen just once. The chain is built from TRBV27 and TRBJ2-7, with 11 bases matching TRBD1. The junction had 2 bases not matched to a gene; V was cut back by 2 bases and J by 2 bases. Per the germline V gene, CDR1 is MNHEY and CDR2 is SMNVEV (reference sequence). The CDR3 totals 15 residues. CDR3 sequence reads: CASSLTGQGAYEQYF. The CDR3 DNA reads as TGTGCCAGCAGTTTAACGGGACAGGGGGCCTACGAGCAGTACTTC.

This clone was picked up a small number of times. The chain couples TRBV7-9 to TRBJ1-6, with no clear D. CDR3 length: 15 amino acids. Trimming shortened V by 3 bases and J by 7 bases, and 13 bases separated the two germline ends. In germline, CDR1 is SEHNR, CDR2 FQNEAQ (reference sequence). The CDR3 sequence is CASSLEGLENSPLHF. In DNA, the CDR3 is TGTGCCAGCAGCTTGGAAGGTCTGGAAAATTCACCCCTCCACTTT.

The chain combines TRBV5-6 with TRBJ2-3; D remains unclear. The germline V gene encodes CDR1 SGHDT and CDR2 YYEEEE. Deletions cut 6 bases from V and 1 base from J, with 12 bases between. The CDR3 is 14 residues long. This CDR3 reads CASNLQDRTDTQYF. The CDR3 nucleotides are TGTGCCAGCAATTTGCAGGACCGCACAGATACGCAGTATTTT. The full variable domain, rest sourced from reference TRBV5-6 and TRBJ2-3, is DAGVTQSPTHLIKTRGQQVTLRCSPKSGHDTVSWYQQALGQGPQFIFQYYEEEERQRGNFPDRFSGHQFPNYSSELNVNALLLGDSALYLCASNLQDRTDTQYFGPGTRLTVL.

This clone was seen a handful of times. The rearrangement joins TRBV2 to TRBJ1-2; 7 bases match TRBD1. The trim removed 9 bases at V and 5 bases at J, leaving 12 bases unmatched. The CDR3 is made up of 14 amino acids. Germline CDR1 SNHLY, CDR2 FYNNEI. Here the CDR3 reads CARAASKTGYGYTF. The CDR3 region has the DNA TGTGCCAGAGCGGCCTCGAAGACAGGGTATGGCTACACCTTC.

V usage is TRBV5-6 and J usage is TRBJ2-3, with D perhaps matching TRBD2 (5 bases). Germline-derived CDR1 and CDR2 are SGHDT and YYEEEE. This CDR3 has 16 residues. Trimming cost V 1 base and J 0 bases, with 12 bases left between them. The CDR3 region has the DNA TGTGCCAGCAGCTTGTTCCGGACTGATAGCACAGATACGCAGTATTTT. This gives the protein CASSLFRTDSTDTQYF.

This clone was seen more than once but under ten times. The gene calls are TRBV7-9 and TRBJ1-6; no clear D. V was clipped by 1 base and J by 10 bases, with 5 bases between them. Germline V gene lookup returns CDR1 SEHNR and CDR2 FQNEAQ (reference sequence). The CDR3 has 12 amino acids. As DNA, the CDR3 is TGTGCCAGCAGCTTAGAGCGCTCACCCCTCCACTTT. Amino acids: CASSLERSPLHF.